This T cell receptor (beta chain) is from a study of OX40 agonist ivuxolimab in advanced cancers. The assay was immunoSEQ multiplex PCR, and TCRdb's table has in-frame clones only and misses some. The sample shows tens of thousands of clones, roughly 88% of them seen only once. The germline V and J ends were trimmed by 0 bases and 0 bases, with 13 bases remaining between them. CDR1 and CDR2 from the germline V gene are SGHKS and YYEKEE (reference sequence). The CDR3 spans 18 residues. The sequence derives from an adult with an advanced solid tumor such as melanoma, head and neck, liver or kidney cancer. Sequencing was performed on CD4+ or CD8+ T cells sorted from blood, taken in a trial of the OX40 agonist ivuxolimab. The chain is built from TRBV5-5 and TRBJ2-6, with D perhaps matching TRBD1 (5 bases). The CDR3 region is CASSLVEQGSSGANVLTF. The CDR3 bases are TGTGCCAGCAGCTTGGTGGAGCAGGGCTCCTCTGGGGCCAACGTCCTGACTTTC.